Listed here are 9 T cell receptor beta chains from one sample, sequenced in a study of pediatric ulcerative colitis. Sequencing used immunoSEQ multiplex PCR; TCRdb keeps in-frame clones, though not all of them. The table records 10,000 or so clones, over 70% of them present only once. The specimen was blood. Receptors originate from a girl between 10 and 17 years old with moderate ulcerative colitis.

The gene calls are TRBV12-2 and TRBJ1-2; the table calls TRBD1, which could not be checked here. TRBV12-2 is described as a pseudogene. This CDR3 has 15 residues. In DNA, the CDR3 is TGTGCAAGTCGCCAATACAGGGGCCTCTGGTATGGCTACACCTTC. It codes for CASRQYRGLWYGYTF.

V is TRBV19 and J is TRBJ2-4, with a tentative D call TRBD1 (6 bases). Germline CDR1 and CDR2: LNHDA and SQIVND (reference sequence). The CDR3 extends over 16 amino acids. V was clipped by 4 bases and J by 0 bases, with 13 bases between them. The CDR3 DNA reads as TGTGCCAGTAGTACAGGACAGCTTTTAGCCAAAAACATTCAGTACTTC. As protein: CASSTGQLLAKNIQYF.

This clone was seen just once. The gene calls are TRBV5-6 and TRBJ1-5; D is unresolved. V was clipped by 2 bases and J by 1 base, with 7 bases between them. Germline V gene lookup returns CDR1 SGHDT and CDR2 YYEEEE. This CDR3 region has 14 residues. The CDR3 loop is CASSFTGSNQPQHF. Here the CDR3 DNA reads TGTGCCAGCAGCTTTACCGGAAGCAATCAGCCCCAGCATTTT. The full variable domain, with the rest looked up from reference TRBV5-6 and TRBJ1-5, is DAGVTQSPTHLIKTRGQQVTLRCSPKSGHDTVSWYQQALGQGPQFIFQYYEEEERQRGNFPDRFSGHQFPNYSSELNVNALLLGDSALYLCASSFTGSNQPQHFGDGTRLSIL.

This clone appeared a single time. CDR3: CASSWTQGAIYYEQYF. CDR3 nucleotide sequence: TGTGCCAGCAGCTGGACACAGGGAGCCATATACTACGAGCAGTACTTC. V usage is TRBV5-6 and J usage is TRBJ2-7, with D perhaps TRBD1 (6 bases). The length of the CDR3 is 16 residues. V was shortened by 3 bases and J by 3 bases, with 19 bases between the two germline ends. Germline V CDR1 and CDR2: SGHDT, YYEEEE.

The chain couples TRBV9 to TRBJ2-3; no clear D. V was shortened by 2 bases and J by 0 bases, with 10 bases between the two germline ends. Germline V CDR1 and CDR2: SGDLS, YYNGEE. The CDR3 has 15 amino acids. In nucleotides, the CDR3 is TGTGCCAGCAGCGTTGGAAGCGTTAGCACAGATACGCAGTATTTT. Amino acids: CASSVGSVSTDTQYF.

This chain links TRBV21-1 with TRBJ2-5; TRBD2, the D gene given by the table, was not confirmed from the DNA. TRBV21-1 is flagged as a pseudogene. There are 16 residues in the CDR3. CDR3 sequence reads: CASSQPRGAPRETQYF. The CDR3 nucleotides are TGTGCCAGCAGCCAACCGCGGGGGGCCCCCAGAGAGACCCAGTACTTC.

V is TRBV29-1 and J is TRBJ1-1; D ambiguous. The CDR3 has 13 residues. V was trimmed by 2 bases and J by 5 bases, leaving 12 bases between them. Germline loops: CDR1 SQVTM, CDR2 ANQGSEA. The CDR3 protein is CSVETGWRTEAFF. The CDR3 DNA is TGCAGCGTTGAAACCGGTTGGAGGACTGAAGCTTTCTTT.

Only one count was recorded for this clone. V usage is TRBV7-9 and J usage is TRBJ2-2; no definite D call. Germline-derived CDR1 and CDR2 are SEHNR and FQNEAQ (reference sequence). The CDR3 is made up of 12 amino acids. Deletions cut 8 bases from V and 6 bases from J, with 10 bases between. The CDR3 DNA sequence: TGTGCCAGCGCGCGAGACGCCGGGGAGCTGTTTTTT. Its protein product is CASARDAGELFF.

The CDR3 protein is CASSPDRTTFNEQFF. The CDR3 DNA is TGTGCCAGCAGCCCGGACAGGACGACCTTCAATGAGCAGTTCTTC. The rearrangement links TRBV13 to TRBJ2-1; 7 bases fit TRBD1. The CDR3 is made up of 15 amino acids. V lost 5 bases, J lost 6 bases, and 10 bases stayed unmatched. Germline V CDR1 and CDR2: PRHDT, FYEKMQ (reference sequence).